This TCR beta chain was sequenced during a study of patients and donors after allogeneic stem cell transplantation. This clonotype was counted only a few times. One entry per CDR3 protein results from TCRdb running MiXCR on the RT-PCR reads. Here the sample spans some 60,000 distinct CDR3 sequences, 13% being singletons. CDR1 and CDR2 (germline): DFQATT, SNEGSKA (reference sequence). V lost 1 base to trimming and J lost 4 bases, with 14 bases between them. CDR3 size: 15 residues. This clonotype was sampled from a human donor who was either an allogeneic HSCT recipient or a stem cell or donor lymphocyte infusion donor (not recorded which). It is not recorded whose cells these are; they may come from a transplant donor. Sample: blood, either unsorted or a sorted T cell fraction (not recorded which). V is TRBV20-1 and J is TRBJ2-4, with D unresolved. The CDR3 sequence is CSARVLGDPKNIQYF. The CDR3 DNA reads TGCAGTGCTAGAGTCCTCGGTGATCCAAAAAACATTCAGTACTTC.